The clone carrying this TCR beta chain was counted only a few times. This CDR3 comprises 14 residues. Trimming left V 7 bases short and J 5 bases short, with 17 bases between. Germline V CDR1 and CDR2: SQVTM, ANQGSEA. This sample was included in a study of beta chain features in type 1 diabetes. The isolated RNA, all of it, was reverse transcribed, so expressed TCRB transcripts were what got sequenced. Produced via immunoSEQ multiplex PCR; TCRdb's table is partial and in-frame only. Of approximately 470,000 clones in the sample, about 29% were seen once. This sequence was found in a man aged 18-30 years in good health. V gene TRBV29-1 combines with J gene TRBJ2-2; D remains ambiguous. The specimen was naive CD4+ T cells from blood. The CDR3: CSALPGPRTGELFF. CDR3 nucleotide sequence: TGCAGCGCACTCCCGGGCCCCCGGACCGGGGAGCTGTTTTTT.